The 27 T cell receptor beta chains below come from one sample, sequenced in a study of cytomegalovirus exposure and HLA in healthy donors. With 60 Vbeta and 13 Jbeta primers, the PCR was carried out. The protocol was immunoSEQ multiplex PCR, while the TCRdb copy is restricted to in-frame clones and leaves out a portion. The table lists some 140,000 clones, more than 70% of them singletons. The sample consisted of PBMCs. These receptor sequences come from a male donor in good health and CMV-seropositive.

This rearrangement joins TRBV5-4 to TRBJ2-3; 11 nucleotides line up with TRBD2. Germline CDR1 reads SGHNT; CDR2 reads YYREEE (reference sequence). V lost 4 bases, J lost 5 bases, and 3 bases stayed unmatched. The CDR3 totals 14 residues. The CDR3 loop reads CASSLTSGKDTQYF. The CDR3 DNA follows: TGTGCCAGCAGCCTGACTAGCGGGAAAGATACGCAGTATTTT.

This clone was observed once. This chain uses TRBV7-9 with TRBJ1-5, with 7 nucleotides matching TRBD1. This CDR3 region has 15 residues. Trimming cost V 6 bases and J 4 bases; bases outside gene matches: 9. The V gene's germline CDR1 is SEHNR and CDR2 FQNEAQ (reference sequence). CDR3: CASSPADRPNQPQHF. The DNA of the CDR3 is TGTGCCAGCAGTCCCGCGGACAGGCCAAATCAGCCCCAGCATTTT.

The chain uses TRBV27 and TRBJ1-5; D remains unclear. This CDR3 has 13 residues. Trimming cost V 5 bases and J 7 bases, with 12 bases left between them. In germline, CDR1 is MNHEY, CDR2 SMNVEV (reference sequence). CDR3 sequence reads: CASSPQYPQPQHF. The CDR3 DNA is TGTGCCAGCAGTCCACAATACCCCCAGCCCCAGCATTTT.

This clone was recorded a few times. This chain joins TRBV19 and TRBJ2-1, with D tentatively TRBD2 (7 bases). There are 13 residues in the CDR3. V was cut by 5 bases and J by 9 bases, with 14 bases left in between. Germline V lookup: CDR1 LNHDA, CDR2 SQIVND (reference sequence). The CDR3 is CASSSGGRGEQFF. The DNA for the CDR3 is TGTGCCAGTAGTTCGGGGGGCAGGGGTGAGCAGTTCTTC.

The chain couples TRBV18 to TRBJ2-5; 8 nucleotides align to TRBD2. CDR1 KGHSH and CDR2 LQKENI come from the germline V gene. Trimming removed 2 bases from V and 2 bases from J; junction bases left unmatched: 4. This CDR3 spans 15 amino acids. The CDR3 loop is CASSPSAGGQETQYF. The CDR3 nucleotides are TGTGCCAGCTCACCATCCGCGGGGGGACAAGAGACCCAGTACTTC.

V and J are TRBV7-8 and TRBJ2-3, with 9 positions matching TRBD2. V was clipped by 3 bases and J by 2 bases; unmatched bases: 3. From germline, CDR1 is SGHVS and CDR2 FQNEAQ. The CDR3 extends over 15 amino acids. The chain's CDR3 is CASSFSGGNTDTQYF. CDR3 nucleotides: TGTGCCAGCAGCTTCAGCGGGGGGAACACAGATACGCAGTATTTT.

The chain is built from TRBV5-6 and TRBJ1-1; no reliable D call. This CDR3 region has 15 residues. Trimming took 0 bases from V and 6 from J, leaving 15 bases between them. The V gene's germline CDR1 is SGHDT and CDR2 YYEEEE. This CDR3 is CASSLVTGDIAEAFF. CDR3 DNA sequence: TGTGCCAGCAGCTTGGTAACCGGGGATATCGCTGAAGCTTTCTTT.

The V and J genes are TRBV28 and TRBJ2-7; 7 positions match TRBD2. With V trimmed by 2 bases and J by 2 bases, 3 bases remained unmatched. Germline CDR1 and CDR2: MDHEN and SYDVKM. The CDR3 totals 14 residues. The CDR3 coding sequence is TGTGCCAGCAGTTTAGGGGGGAGGGCCTACGAGCAGTACTTC. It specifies CASSLGGRAYEQYF. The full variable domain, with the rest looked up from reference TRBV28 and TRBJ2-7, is DVKVTQSSRYLVKRTGEKVFLECVQDMDHENMFWYRQDPGLGLRLIYFSYDVKMKEKGDIPEGYSVSREKKERFSLILESASTNQTSMYLCASSLGGRAYEQYFGPGTRLTVT.

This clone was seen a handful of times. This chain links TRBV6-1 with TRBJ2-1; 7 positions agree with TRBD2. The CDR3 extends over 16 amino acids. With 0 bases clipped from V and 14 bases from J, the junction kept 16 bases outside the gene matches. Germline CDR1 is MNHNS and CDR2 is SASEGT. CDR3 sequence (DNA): TGTGCCAGCAGTGAAGCGACGGCGGGGACTACTCATTCAGAGTTCTTC. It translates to CASSEATAGTTHSEFF.

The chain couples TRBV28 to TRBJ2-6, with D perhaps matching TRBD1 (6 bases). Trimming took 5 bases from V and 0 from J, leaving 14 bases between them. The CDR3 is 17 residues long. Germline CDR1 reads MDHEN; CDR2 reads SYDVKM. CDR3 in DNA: TGTGCCAGCAGTGCCGGACAGTTGTACTCTGGGGCCAACGTCCTGACTTTC. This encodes CASSAGQLYSGANVLTF. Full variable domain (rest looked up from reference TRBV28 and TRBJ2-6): DVKVTQSSRYLVKRTGEKVFLECVQDMDHENMFWYRQDPGLGLRLIYFSYDVKMKEKGDIPEGYSVSREKKERFSLILESASTNQTSMYLCASSAGQLYSGANVLTFGAGSRLTVL.

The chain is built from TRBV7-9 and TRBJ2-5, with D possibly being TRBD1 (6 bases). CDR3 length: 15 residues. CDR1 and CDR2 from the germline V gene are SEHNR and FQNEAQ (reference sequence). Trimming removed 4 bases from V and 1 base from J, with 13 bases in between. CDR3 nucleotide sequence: TGTGCCAGCAGCTACCTGACAGGCACCCAAGAGACCCAGTACTTC. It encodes CASSYLTGTQETQYF.

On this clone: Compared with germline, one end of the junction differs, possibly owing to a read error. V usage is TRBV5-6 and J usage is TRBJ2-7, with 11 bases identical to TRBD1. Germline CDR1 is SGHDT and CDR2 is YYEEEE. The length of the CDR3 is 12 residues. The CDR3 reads CASSAGTGGVIF. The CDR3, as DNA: TGTGCCAGCAGCGCCGGGACAGGGGGAGTTATATTC.

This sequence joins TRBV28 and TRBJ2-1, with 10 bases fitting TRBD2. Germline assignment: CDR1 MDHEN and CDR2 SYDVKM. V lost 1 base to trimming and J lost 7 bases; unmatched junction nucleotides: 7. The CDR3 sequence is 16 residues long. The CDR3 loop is CASSLSGTSVFNEQFF. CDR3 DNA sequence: TGTGCCAGCAGTTTATCGGGGACTAGCGTTTTTAATGAGCAGTTCTTC.

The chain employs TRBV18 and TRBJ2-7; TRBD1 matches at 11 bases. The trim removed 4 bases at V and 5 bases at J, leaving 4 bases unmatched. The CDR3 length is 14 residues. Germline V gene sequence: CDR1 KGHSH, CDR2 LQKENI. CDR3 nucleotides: TGTGCCAGCTCACTGAGGGACAGGGGGAACGAGCAGTACTTC. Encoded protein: CASSLRDRGNEQYF.

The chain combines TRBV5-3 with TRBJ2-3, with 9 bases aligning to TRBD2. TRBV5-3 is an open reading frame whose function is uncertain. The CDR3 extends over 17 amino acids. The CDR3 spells CAKGQRGAVLSTDTQYF. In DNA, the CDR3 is TGTGCTAAGGGCCAGCGGGGGGCGGTCCTTTCCACAGATACGCAGTATTTT.

In DNA, the CDR3 is TGCGCCAGCAGCCAAGACGTCGGTCAGCCCCAGCATTTT. It translates to CASSQDVGQPQHF. The chain recombines TRBV4-1 with TRBJ1-5; D not certain. The CDR3 is 13 residues long. V lost 0 bases and J lost 6, with 6 bases in between. Germline lookup yields CDR1 MGHRA and CDR2 YSYEKL.

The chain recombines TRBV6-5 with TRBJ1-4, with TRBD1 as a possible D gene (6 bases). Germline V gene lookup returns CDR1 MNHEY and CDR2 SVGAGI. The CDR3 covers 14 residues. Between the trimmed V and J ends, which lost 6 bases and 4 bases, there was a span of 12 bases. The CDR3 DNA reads TGTGCCAGCAGGCGACAGGAACTTAATGAAAAACTGTTTTTT. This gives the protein CASRRQELNEKLFF.

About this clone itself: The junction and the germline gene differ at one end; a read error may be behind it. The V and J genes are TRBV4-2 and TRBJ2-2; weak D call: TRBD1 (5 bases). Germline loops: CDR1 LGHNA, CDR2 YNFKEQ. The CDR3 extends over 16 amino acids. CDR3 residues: CASSQDPTAKTGELFF. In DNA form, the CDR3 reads TGTGCCAGCAGCCAAGATCCGACAGCGAAGACCGGGGAGCTGTTTTTT.

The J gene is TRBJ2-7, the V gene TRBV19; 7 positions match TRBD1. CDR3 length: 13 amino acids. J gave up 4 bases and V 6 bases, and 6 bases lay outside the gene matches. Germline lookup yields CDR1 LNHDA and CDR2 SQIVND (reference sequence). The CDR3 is CASSAGGSYEQYF. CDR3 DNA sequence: TGTGCCAGTAGCGCAGGGGGTAGTTACGAGCAGTACTTC. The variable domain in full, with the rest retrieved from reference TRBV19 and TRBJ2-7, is DGGITQSPKYLFRKEGQNVTLSCEQNLNHDAMYWYRQDPGQGLRLIYYSQIVNDFQKGDIAEGYSVSREKKESFPLTVTSAQKNPTAFYLCASSAGGSYEQYFGPGTRLTVT.

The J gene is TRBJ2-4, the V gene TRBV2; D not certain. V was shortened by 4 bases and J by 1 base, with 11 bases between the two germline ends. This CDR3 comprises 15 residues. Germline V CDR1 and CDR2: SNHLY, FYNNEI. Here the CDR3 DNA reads TGTGCCAGCAGTGGAGACCGGGTGGCCAAAAACATTCAGTACTTC. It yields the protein CASSGDRVAKNIQYF.

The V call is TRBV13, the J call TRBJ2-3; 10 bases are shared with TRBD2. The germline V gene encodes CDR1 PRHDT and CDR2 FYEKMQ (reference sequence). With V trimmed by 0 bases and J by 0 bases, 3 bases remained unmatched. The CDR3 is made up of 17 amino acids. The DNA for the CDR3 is TGTGCCAGCAGCTTAGGCCCACTAGCGGGGAGCACAGATACGCAGTATTTT. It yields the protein CASSLGPLAGSTDTQYF. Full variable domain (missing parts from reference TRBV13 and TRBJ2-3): AAGVIQSPRHLIKEKRETATLKCYPIPRHDTVYWYQQGPGQDPQFLISFYEKMQSDKGSIPDRFSAQQFSDYHSELNMSSLELGDSALYFCASSLGPLAGSTDTQYFGPGTRLTVL.

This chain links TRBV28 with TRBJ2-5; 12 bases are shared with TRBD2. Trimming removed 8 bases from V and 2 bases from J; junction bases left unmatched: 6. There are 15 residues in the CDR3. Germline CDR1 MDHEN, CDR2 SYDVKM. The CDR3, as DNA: TGTGCCAGCCAAAGGACTAGCGGGATTCAAGAGACCCAGTACTTC. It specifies CASQRTSGIQETQYF.

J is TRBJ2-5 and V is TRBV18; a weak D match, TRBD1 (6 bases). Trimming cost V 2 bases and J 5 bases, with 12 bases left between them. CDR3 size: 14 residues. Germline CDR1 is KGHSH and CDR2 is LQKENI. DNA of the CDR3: TGTGCCAGCTCACCAGGGGGCCCGGTTGAGACCCAGTACTTC. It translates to CASSPGGPVETQYF.

For the CDR3, the DNA is TGTGCCAGCAGTTACTCGATGCGGGGGTCACCCTACGAGCAGTACTTC. It specifies CASSYSMRGSPYEQYF. J is TRBJ2-7 and V is TRBV6-5; 7 bases map to TRBD2. The germline gives CDR1 MNHEY, CDR2 SVGAGI. This CDR3 has 16 amino acids. V lost 0 bases, J lost 2 bases, and 7 bases stayed unmatched.

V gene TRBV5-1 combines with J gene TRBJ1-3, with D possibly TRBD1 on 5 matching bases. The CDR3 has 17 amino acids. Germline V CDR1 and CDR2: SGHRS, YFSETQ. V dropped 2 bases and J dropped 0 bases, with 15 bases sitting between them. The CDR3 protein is CASSFSTYRSSGNTIYF. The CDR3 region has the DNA TGCGCCAGCAGCTTTTCTACGTACAGGAGCTCTGGAAACACCATATATTTT.

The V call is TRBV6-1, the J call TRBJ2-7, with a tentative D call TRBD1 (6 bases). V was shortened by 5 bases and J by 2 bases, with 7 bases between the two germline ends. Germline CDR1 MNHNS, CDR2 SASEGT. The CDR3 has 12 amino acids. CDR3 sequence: CASSWTAYEQYF. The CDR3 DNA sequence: TGTGCCAGCAGTTGGACAGCCTACGAGCAGTACTTC.

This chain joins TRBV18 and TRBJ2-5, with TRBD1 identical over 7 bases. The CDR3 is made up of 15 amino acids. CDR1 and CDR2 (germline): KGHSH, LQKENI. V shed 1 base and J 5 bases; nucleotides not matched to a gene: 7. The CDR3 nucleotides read TGTGCCAGCTCACCACGACAGGGAAGAAGGGAGACCCAGTACTTC. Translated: CASSPRQGRRETQYF.